This T cell receptor beta chain was captured by sequencing in a study of T cells after yellow fever vaccination. TCRdb analysed the 5' RACE reads with MiXCR anew, one entry per CDR3 protein. The sample consists of about 340,000 distinct CDR3 sequences, under 15% of them appearing once. This specimen consisted of CD4+ T cells sorted from PBMCs, obtained 15 days after the yellow fever booster vaccination. The receptor comes from a man between 18 and 35 years old who received the YFV17D yellow fever vaccine.

The CDR3 DNA sequence: TGTGCCAGCAGCTTTCAGGGGGGATCTGGGGCCAACGTCCTGACTTTC. Translating gives CASSFQGGSGANVLTF. V and J are TRBV7-3 and TRBJ2-6; maybe TRBD1 (7 bases). V was pared by 3 bases and J by 1 base, with 10 bases between. Germline-derived CDR1 and CDR2 are SGHTA and FQGTGA. The CDR3 is 16 residues long.